These 3 T cell receptor beta chains were sequenced from one sample in a study of monozygotic twins with inflammatory bowel disease. TCRdb reprocessed the 5' RACE reads, with one entry per CDR3 protein and no DNA. The sample data list about 450,000 distinct CDR3 sequences. The sequencing sample was made of blood. Receptor source: a human donor with ulcerative colitis or Crohn's disease, or a healthy co-twin of an affected twin (not recorded which).

The chain employs TRBV7-2 and TRBJ2-1; without DNA, the TCRdb call of TRBD2 cannot be checked. Germline V CDR1 and CDR2: SGHTA, FQGNSA. The CDR3 totals 15 residues. This chain's CDR3 is CASSPQPGEGNEQFF.

The chain recombines TRBV7-8 with TRBJ1-5. The CDR3 totals 12 residues. Germline V lookup: CDR1 SGHVS, CDR2 FQNEAQ. The CDR3 protein is CASSLVRGPQHF. The whole variable domain, filled in from reference TRBV7-8 and TRBJ1-5, reads GAGVSQSPRYKVAKRGQDVALRCDPISGHVSLFWYQQALGQGPEFLTYFQNEAQLDKSGLPSDRFFAERPEGSVSTLKIQRTQQEDSAVYLCASSLVRGPQHFGDGTRLSIL.

The chain employs TRBV2 and TRBJ2-5. The CDR3 totals 12 residues. Germline CDR1 and CDR2: SNHLY and FYNNEI. CDR3 loop: CASSVGYGTQYF.